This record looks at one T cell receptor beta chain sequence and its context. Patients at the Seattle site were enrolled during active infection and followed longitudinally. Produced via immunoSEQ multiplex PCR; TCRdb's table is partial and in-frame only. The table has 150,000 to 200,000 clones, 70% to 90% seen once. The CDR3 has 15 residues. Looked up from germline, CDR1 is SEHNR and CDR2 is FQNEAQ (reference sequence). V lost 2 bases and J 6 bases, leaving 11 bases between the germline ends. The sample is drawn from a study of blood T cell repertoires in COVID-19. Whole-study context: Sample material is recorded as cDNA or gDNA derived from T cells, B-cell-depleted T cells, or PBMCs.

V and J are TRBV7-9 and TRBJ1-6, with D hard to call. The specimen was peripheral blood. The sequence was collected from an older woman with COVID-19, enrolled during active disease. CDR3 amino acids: CASSLSVGFNSPLHF. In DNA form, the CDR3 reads TGTGCCAGCAGCTTATCAGTGGGCTTTAATTCACCCCTCCACTTT.